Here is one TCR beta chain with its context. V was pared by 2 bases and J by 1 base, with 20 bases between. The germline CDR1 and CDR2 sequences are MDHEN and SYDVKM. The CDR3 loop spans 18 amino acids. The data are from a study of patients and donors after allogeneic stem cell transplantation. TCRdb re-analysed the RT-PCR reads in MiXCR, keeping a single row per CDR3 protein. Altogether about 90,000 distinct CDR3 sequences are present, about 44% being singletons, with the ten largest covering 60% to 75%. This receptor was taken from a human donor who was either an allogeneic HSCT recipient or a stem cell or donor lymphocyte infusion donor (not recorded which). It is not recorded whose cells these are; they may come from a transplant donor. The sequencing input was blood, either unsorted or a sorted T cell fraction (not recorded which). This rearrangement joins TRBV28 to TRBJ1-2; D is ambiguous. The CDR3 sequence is CASSLIASRRVGNYGYTF. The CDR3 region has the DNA TGTGCCAGCAGTTTAATAGCCTCCAGGAGGGTGGGTAACTATGGCTACACCTTC.